The 2 T cell receptor beta chains given below trace back to one sample, sequenced in a study of cytomegalovirus exposure and HLA in healthy donors (dated by TCRdb to the late 2010s). Preparation of the library involved the immunoSEQ multiplex PCR assay. A mixture of 60 forward primers for TCR Vbeta segments and 13 reverse primers for TCR Jbeta segments was used in the multiplex PCR. TCRdb limited this immuneACCESS table to in-frame rearrangements with V and J called. A share of clones is missing; checked studies link under half to unresolved V genes, and the rest is unexplained. The sample table holds over 150,000 clones, of which 75% to 85% were seen once. Less than 1% of the sample is held by the ten biggest clonotypes. The sample consisted of PBMCs. The receptors originated from a girl aged 2-10 years in good health and CMV-seropositive.

The chain links TRBV28 to TRBJ1-1; D uncertain. This CDR3 region has 15 residues. V lost 5 bases to trimming and J lost 1 base, with 14 bases between them. Germline V gives CDR1 MDHEN, CDR2 SYDVKM. CDR3 sequence (DNA): TGTGCCAGCAGTCTAGAGAATATAAGGAACACTGAAGCTTTCTTT. Amino acid sequence: CASSLENIRNTEAFF.

This clone came up a few times. V is TRBV5-5 and J is TRBJ2-7, with D perhaps TRBD1 (5 bases). Between the trimmed V and J ends, which lost 3 bases and 1 base, there was a span of 11 bases. The CDR3 covers 14 residues. Looked up from germline, CDR1 is SGHKS and CDR2 is YYEKEE (reference sequence). The CDR3 spells CASSWQGMSYEQYF. Written as DNA, the CDR3 is TGTGCCAGCAGCTGGCAGGGCATGTCCTACGAGCAGTACTTC.